This T cell receptor beta chain was profiled in a study of CD8 T cells in ankylosing spondylitis. The V gene lost 4 bases and the J gene lost 0 bases, with 13 bases spanning the gap. CDR3 length: 16 amino acids. Study-wide results and caveats: Disease-linked clones reportedly showed significant enrichment in matched ankylosing spondylitis synovial fluid. There was a TCR beta motif, made of several highly homologous variants, that appeared characteristic of ankylosing spondylitis blood.

Comment on this clonotype: As yet, its antigen is unknown.

Quantitative 5'-RACE was performed with molecular barcodes, and it yielded the TCR beta libraries. TCRdb redid the calling of the 5' RACE reads with MiXCR, one entry per CDR3 protein. The sample has about 400,000 distinct CDR3 sequences, approximately 20% seen once. The clonotype originates from a male donor with ankylosing spondylitis. This chain joins TRBV12-3 or TRBV12-4 and TRBJ2-1; no reliable D call. The sequenced sample consisted of blood, either unsorted or a sorted T cell fraction (not recorded which). The CDR3 sequence is CASSSSFLSSYNEQFF. The CDR3 nucleotides read TGTGCCAGCAGTTCCTCGTTCCTGAGCTCCTACAATGAGCAGTTCTTC.